The 2 T cell receptor beta chains listed next were all sequenced from one sample in a study of naive and memory T cell subsets. Findings and limits, study-wide: A few larger clonotypes appeared in naive repertoires, especially CD8, possibly memory cells re-expressing CD45RA.

The antigens these receptors bind are not known. The beta constant-region primer was an equimolar mix of two oligonucleotides covering TRBC1 and TRBC2. The ligated cDNA underwent four PCR rounds using SP2 and nested alpha and beta constant-region primers. TCRdb independently ran MiXCR on the UMI-ligation and nested PCR reads; one entry per CDR3 protein. The sample shows around 140,000 distinct CDR3 sequences, about a fifth of them seen only once. The specimen was naive CD8+ T cells from blood. The receptors come from a human donor in good health.

This chain links TRBV7-9 with TRBJ2-5, with unresolved D. The ends were cut back, 1 base at V and 3 bases at J, with 3 bases in the middle. The CDR3 sequence is 12 residues long. Germline lookup yields CDR1 SEHNR and CDR2 FQNEAQ (reference sequence). The CDR3 DNA reads as TGTGCCAGCAGCTTAGAAGAAGAGACCCAGTACTTC. It is translated as CASSLEEETQYF.

This clonotype was seen a handful of times. The V and J genes are TRBV27 and TRBJ2-1; TRBD1 matches at 9 bases. From germline, CDR1 is MNHEY and CDR2 SMNVEV (reference sequence). CDR3 length: 17 amino acids. After removal of 0 bases from V and 6 bases from J, the junction contained 9 bases not matched to a gene. CDR3 sequence reads: CASSLSGGQGRFNEQFF. The CDR3 DNA reads as TGTGCCAGCAGTTTATCTGGGGGACAGGGAAGATTCAATGAGCAGTTCTTC.